This TCR beta chain was profiled in a study of blood T cell repertoires in COVID-19. Here immunoSEQ multiplex PCR was the method, and the copy in TCRdb shows in-frame clones only, minus some. The data show approximately 120,000 clones, around 86% seen once. This CDR3 has 14 residues. The ends lost 6 bases at V and 10 bases at J; junction bases unmatched: 11. Germline CDR1 is LGHNT and CDR2 is FRNRAP. Clinical histories supplied by participants themselves formed the basis of cohort assignment. V gene TRBV12-5 combines with J gene TRBJ1-4; 7 bases match TRBD1. The source of this sequence is a man under 40 who had recovered from COVID-19. Sequenced sample: PBMCs or T cells enriched from blood (not recorded which). The CDR3 loop is CASGLDRVGGKLFF. The CDR3 nucleotides read TGTGCTAGTGGACTCGACAGGGTCGGCGGAAAACTGTTTTTT.